The 16 T cell receptor beta chains given below trace back to one sample, sequenced in a study of shared clonotypes between healthy human individuals. The naive CD8 subset, CD45RO-negative cells positively selected for CCR7, excluded terminally differentiated effector memory CD45RA+ cells. Sequenced by immunoSEQ multiplex PCR; TCRdb stores in-frame clones only, minus some. The data contain some 740,000 clones, over 90% of them seen just once; the ten biggest clones take up about 24%. The specimen sequenced was naive CD8+ T cells sorted from blood. These receptors all come from a man aged 30-40 years in good health.

The gene calls are TRBV7-9 and TRBJ1-4; 7 bases are a match to TRBD1. Germline CDR1 SEHNR, CDR2 FQNEAQ (reference sequence). The CDR3 has 16 residues. V was pared by 5 bases and J by 6 bases, with 12 bases of the junction left unmatched. The CDR3 bases are TGTGCCAGCAGCCCGCTCAAGGGGGCAGGTGATGAAAAACTGTTTTTT. The encoded protein is CASSPLKGAGDEKLFF.

For this clone: The same CDR3 can be traced to other DNA sequences in this sample. This chain uses TRBV27 with TRBJ1-2; D is possibly TRBD1 (6 bases). The CDR3 length is 14 residues. Per germline, CDR1 MNHEY and CDR2 SMNVEV (reference sequence). V was clipped by 4 bases and J by 4 bases, with 13 bases between them. This CDR3 is CASSSYRDSYGYTF. The CDR3 bases are TGTGCCAGCAGTTCATACAGGGATAGCTATGGCTACACCTTC.

This clone has more than one count but fewer than ten. The chain couples TRBV10-1 to TRBJ2-7; either TRBD1 or TRBD2 may fit D (5 bases each). Germline V lookup: CDR1 WNHNN, CDR2 SYGVQD (reference sequence). V dropped 6 bases and J dropped 4 bases, with 19 bases sitting between them. This CDR3 has 15 amino acids. CDR3 protein: CASSPGRSLVYEQYF. In nucleotides, the CDR3 is TGCGCCAGCAGCCCGGGACGGAGTTTAGTGTACGAGCAGTACTTC.

The chain carries TRBV28 and TRBJ2-7; D may be TRBD2 (5 bases). Germline assignment: CDR1 MDHEN and CDR2 SYDVKM. CDR3 length: 17 amino acids. With 2 bases removed from V and 3 bases from J, the gap between germline ends came to 20 bases. In DNA, the CDR3 is TGTGCCAGCAGTTTAGGAGGCGGGCGACCTCTTTTCTACGAGCAGTACTTC. Its translation: CASSLGGGRPLFYEQYF.

This chain uses TRBV7-3 with TRBJ1-2; TRBD1 might be the D (5 bases). The CDR3 length is 15 residues. Trimming left V 1 base short and J 8 bases short, with 17 bases between. CDR1 is SGHTA and CDR2 is FQGTGA in the germline V gene. The CDR3 DNA reads TGTGCCAGCAGCTTAAGTGCGGCAGGGATGGACGGCTACACCTTC. Protein product: CASSLSAAGMDGYTF.

The CDR3 region is CASEGGQGAPDTQYF. The CDR3, as DNA: TGTGCCAGCGAGGGGGGACAGGGGGCGCCGGATACGCAGTATTTT. V usage is TRBV2 and J usage is TRBJ2-3, with TRBD1 matching 12 bases. V shed 8 bases, J shed 6 bases, and the junction held 9 bases outside the gene matches. Germline V CDR1 and CDR2: SNHLY, FYNNEI. The CDR3 is 15 amino acids.

The chain links TRBV5-1 to TRBJ1-5; 11 bases are a match to TRBD1. Germline trimming cut 3 bases from V and 9 bases from J; bases unmatched to any gene: 5. This CDR3 comprises 14 residues. CDR1 and CDR2 (germline): SGHRS, YFSETQ. Written as DNA, the CDR3 is TGCGCCAGCAGCTCGGGACAGGGGGTTTCGCCCCAGCATTTT. Amino acid sequence: CASSSGQGVSPQHF.

This clone has a single count. The rearrangement joins TRBV29-1 to TRBJ2-7; D may be TRBD1 or TRBD2 (7 bases each). The CDR3 runs 15 residues. Germline V gene data show CDR1 as SQVTM and CDR2 as ANQGSEA. V was pared by 4 bases and J by 4 bases, with 20 bases between. DNA of the CDR3: TGCAGCGTTGTTTTTATTGACAGGGAGGGGTACGAGCAGTACTTC. It translates to CSVVFIDREGYEQYF.

The CDR3 DNA reads TGTGCCAGCAGCCTGGGGGCGGTCCAAGAGACCCAGTACTTC. Its translation is CASSLGAVQETQYF. The V and J genes are TRBV7-9 and TRBJ2-5, with D maybe TRBD1 (6 bases). The CDR3 is 14 amino acids. The V end lost 5 bases, the J end lost 1 base, and 11 bases lay between the germline ends. CDR1 SEHNR and CDR2 FQNEAQ come from the germline V gene (reference sequence).

The chain carries TRBV28 and TRBJ1-5, with 8 nucleotides matching TRBD1. Germline values: CDR1 MDHEN, CDR2 SYDVKM. This CDR3 is 16 amino acids long. Trimming removed 4 bases from V and 0 bases from J; junction bases left unmatched: 5. The CDR3: CASSWTGFNSNQPQHF. The CDR3 bases are TGTGCCAGCAGTTGGACAGGGTTCAATAGCAATCAGCCCCAGCATTTT.

This chain links TRBV28 with TRBJ1-2; TRBD1 is a possible D gene (6 bases). Germline lookup yields CDR1 MDHEN and CDR2 SYDVKM. Trimming pared 5 bases from V and 4 bases from J, leaving 23 bases between. The CDR3 totals 17 residues. CDR3 nucleotides: TGTGCCAGCAGTCCTTTTACAGGGAGGTTTTCTCGCTATGGCTACACCTTC. Translating it yields CASSPFTGRFSRYGYTF.

This chain links TRBV16 with TRBJ1-1; 7 nucleotides match TRBD1. In germline, CDR1 is KGHSY, CDR2 FQNENV. The CDR3 spans 16 residues. Trimming removed 0 bases from V and 3 bases from J; junction bases left unmatched: 7. The CDR3 sequence: CASSQSTGSAYTEAFF. DNA for the CDR3: TGTGCCAGCAGCCAATCGACAGGGAGCGCGTACACTGAAGCTTTCTTT. The whole variable domain, filled in from reference TRBV16 and TRBJ1-1, reads GEEVAQTPKHLVRGEGQKAKLYCAPIKGHSYVFWYQQVLKNEFKFLISFQNENVFDETGMPKERFSAKCLPNSPCSLEIQATKLEDSAVYFCASSQSTGSAYTEAFFGQGTRLTVV.

This sequence joins TRBV19 and TRBJ2-7, with 8 bases matching TRBD1. Germline V gene sequence: CDR1 LNHDA, CDR2 SQIVND (reference sequence). The CDR3 spans 16 residues. The trim removed 6 bases at V and 3 bases at J, leaving 13 bases unmatched. Written as DNA, the CDR3 is TGTGCCAGTAGAGTCACCTCGCAGGGGGCAAACTACGAGCAGTACTTC. As protein: CASRVTSQGANYEQYF.

The chain is built from TRBV27 and TRBJ2-1; TRBD1 agrees at 7 bases. J gave up 0 bases and V 4 bases, and 6 bases lay outside the gene matches. This CDR3 has 16 amino acids. Germline CDR1 MNHEY, CDR2 SMNVEV (reference sequence). The CDR3 sequence: CASSSIRGSSYNEQFF. The CDR3 bases are TGTGCCAGCAGTTCTATCAGGGGGAGCTCCTACAATGAGCAGTTCTTC.

With regard to this clone: This specimen includes other DNA sequences encoding the same CDR3. The rearrangement links TRBV27 to TRBJ2-7; D is unresolved. This CDR3 spans 13 amino acids. Trimming pared 3 bases from V and 2 bases from J, leaving 8 bases between. Germline values: CDR1 MNHEY, CDR2 SMNVEV (reference sequence). The CDR3 sequence is CASSFGRTYEQYF. The CDR3, as DNA: TGTGCCAGCAGTTTTGGCAGAACCTACGAGCAGTACTTC.

The chain carries TRBV7-3 and TRBJ1-1; D remains ambiguous. Trimming left V 3 bases short and J 3 bases short, with 8 bases between. Germline assignment: CDR1 SGHTA and CDR2 FQGTGA. CDR3 length: 13 amino acids. The CDR3 protein is CASSFDLYTEAFF. The DNA of the CDR3 is TGTGCCAGCAGCTTCGACCTCTACACTGAAGCTTTCTTT.